This T cell receptor beta chain appears in the sequencing data of a study of T cell responses to AZD1222 COVID-19 vaccine (TCRdb year 2021). Describing the broader study: TCR sequencing was performed for approximately 240 trial participants, of whom about 200 were given two doses of AZD1222 and some 25 were given two doses of MenACWY control vaccine. Trial participants were enrolled by age into 18-55, 56-69 and 70-plus year subgroups, with roughly 150, 30 and 60 TCR-sequenced participants respectively.

The CDR3 regions of human TCRbeta chains were subjected to immunosequencing. On the study's bioinformatics: TCRs in the repertoires were matched against a reference library of SARS-CoV-2-specific TCRs that had been generated with the MIRA antigen-specificity platform. Breadth meant the fraction of unique TCRs that were SARS-CoV-2-associated, whereas depth meant the fraction of total T cells that were SARS-CoV-2-associated. Using the MIRA data, each spike-specific TCR was mapped to the spike region that the TCR reacts to and placed in a CD4 or CD8 class. Log10-transformed breadth and depth values were compared by one-way ANOVA with Sidak's multiple comparisons tests. Not all clones reach the TCRdb copy of this immuneACCESS table, which keeps in-frame sequences only. Checked studies attribute under half of the gap to unresolved V genes and leave the rest unexplained. V, J and clone size are taken as reported in that table, and D and trimming were inferred from the DNA itself. This sample comprises 160,000 or so clones, approximately 88% of them detected only once. Approximately 4.5% of the sample is taken by the ten largest.

The sample's time point label is to be understood as: about 28 days (+/-7) after the second vaccine dose. AZD1222 recipients with second doses at about 4 weeks or about 12 weeks were pooled, because spike-specific TCR depth and breadth did not differ between schedules. Samples from vaccinated people were obtained from the UK trials COV001 and COV002, which included a single-blind randomized controlled phase 2/3 trial of AZD1222 (ChAdOx1 nCoV-19) in healthy adults. For TCRbeta chain sequencing, PBMC samples were collected from trial participants at day 0 and at day 28 after the second dose. V is clipped by 2 bases and J by 1 base, and the sequence between their germline boundaries is 8 bases long. Taken from cysteine to phenylalanine, the CDR3 has 14 residues. The retained sequence is limited to the CDR3, 42 bases, with the frame set at the first base. Per the germline V gene (reference sequence), MNHNY is the CDR1 and SVGAGI is the CDR2.

Worth noting for this clone: It lacks a known antigen. Qualities for individual bases were not recorded, and no much larger clone is one base off.

Study-wide conclusions, independent of this receptor: The 56-69-year group was small, and its depth increase did not reach significance, likely because of low power. After two AZD1222 doses, spike-specific TCR breadth and depth were significantly higher than at day 0 and than in MenACWY recipients. Because no day 14 peak-response samples were available, repertoires were characterized only after the peak T cell response. CD4 TCRs associated with the vaccine covered the entire spike protein, and the dominant responses were in regions 160-218 and 743-854. Conclusions about previously exposed vaccinees are limited because only a handful of AZD1222 recipients were SARS-CoV-2 seropositive at baseline. Nearly half of unique spike-specific TCRs reportedly recognized epitopes outside regions mutated in the B.1.351 and B.1.1.7 variants. Participants were mostly white British and included more females than males, and it was suggested by the authors that clonal diversity may have been underestimated.

The sequence derives from an adult who received the AZD1222 COVID-19 vaccine. The chain is encoded by TRBV6-6 joined to TRBJ1-1; there is no confident call for the D gene. Sequencing was performed on peripheral blood, taken 28 days after the second AZD1222 dose. The CDR3 protein: CASSYREGNTEAFF. The sequence in DNA is TGTGCCAGCAGTTACAGGGAGGGGAACACTGAAGCTTTCTTT.